This T cell receptor (beta chain) is drawn from a study of blood T cell repertoires in COVID-19. The overall study: Sources were T cells, B-cell-depleted T cells, or PBMCs; the material itself was cDNA or gDNA.

The assay was immunoSEQ multiplex PCR, and TCRdb's table has in-frame clones only and misses some. The table includes approximately 120,000 clones, roughly 81% detected once. Trimming shortened V by 2 bases and J by 5 bases, and 3 bases separated the two germline ends. CDR1 is LGHDT, CDR2 YNNKEL, per germline (reference sequence). This CDR3 region has 11 residues. The sample comprised peripheral blood. This chain connects TRBV3-1 (or the pseudogene TRBV3-2) to TRBJ1-1; D gene uncertain. The clonotype comes from a human donor in a cohort sampled during active COVID-19. The CDR3 DNA is TGTGCCAGCAGCCAAACAACTGAAGCTTTCTTT. Translating it yields CASSQTTEAFF.